Listed here are 27 T cell receptor beta chains from one sample, sequenced in a study of T cell responses to AZD1222 COVID-19 vaccine. Clones were sequenced by immunoSEQ multiplex PCR, and TCRdb holds only the in-frame ones, with some missing. The data hold more than 80,000 clones, with roughly 90% observed a single time. Sequenced here: peripheral blood, sampled on day 0 of AZD1222 vaccination. Receptor source: an adult in good health.

The gene calls are TRBV5-4 and TRBJ1-4; possibly TRBD1 for D (5 bases). The ends were cut back, 1 base at V and 11 bases at J, with 12 bases in the middle. Germline V CDR1 and CDR2: SGHNT, YYREEE (reference sequence). The CDR3 runs 13 residues. The CDR3 here is CASSLKGVEKLFF. In nucleotides, the CDR3 is TGTGCCAGCAGCTTGAAAGGGGTTGAGAAACTGTTTTTT.

The chain is built from TRBV5-1 and TRBJ1-2; D remains ambiguous. The CDR3 extends over 15 amino acids. Germline-derived CDR1 and CDR2 are SGHRS and YFSETQ. Trimming took 0 bases from V and 0 from J, leaving 9 bases between them. CDR3 sequence (DNA): TGCGCCAGCAGCTTGGGCCAGAAGTCTAACTATGGCTACACCTTC. Protein sequence: CASSLGQKSNYGYTF.

V is TRBV5-4 and J is TRBJ1-2; unclear D gene. With 0 bases removed from V and 2 bases from J, the gap between germline ends came to 8 bases. Germline values: CDR1 SGHNT, CDR2 YYREEE (reference sequence). The CDR3 runs 14 residues. CDR3 amino acids: CASSLGGKNYGYTF. DNA for the CDR3: TGTGCCAGCAGCTTGGGTGGAAAGAACTATGGCTACACCTTC.

The V call is TRBV19, the J call TRBJ1-4, with 7 bases matching TRBD1. Germline CDR1 is LNHDA and CDR2 is SQIVND (reference sequence). Trimming at V came to 5 bases and at J to 4 bases, leaving 7 bases not matched to a gene. The CDR3 runs 15 residues. As DNA, the CDR3 is TGTGCCAGTAGTGCATACAGGGGTGGTAATGAAAAACTGTTTTTT. It yields the protein CASSAYRGGNEKLFF.

This chain links TRBV7-8 with TRBJ1-2; a weak D match, TRBD1 (6 bases). This CDR3 has 14 amino acids. Germline-derived CDR1 and CDR2 are SGHVS and FQNEAQ. Trimming took off 5 bases at V and 0 bases at J, with 10 bases between the two ends. CDR3 sequence (DNA): TGTGCCAGCAGCCCGGACAGAGCTAACTATGGCTACACCTTC. Translating gives CASSPDRANYGYTF.

The J gene is TRBJ2-3, the V gene TRBV5-4; a weak D match, TRBD1 (6 bases). This CDR3 contains 13 residues. Germline CDR1 reads SGHNT; CDR2 reads YYREEE (reference sequence). With 7 bases removed from V and 0 bases from J, the gap between germline ends came to 9 bases. This chain's CDR3 is CASAGQSTDTQYF. The CDR3 DNA reads TGTGCCAGCGCTGGACAGAGCACAGATACGCAGTATTTT.

V is TRBV2 and J is TRBJ1-1; D possibly corresponds to TRBD1 (5 bases). CDR1 SNHLY and CDR2 FYNNEI come from the germline V gene. Trimming shortened V by 6 bases and J by 3 bases, and 11 bases separated the two germline ends. There are 13 residues in the CDR3. CDR3 sequence: CASSRDGYTEAFF. Written as DNA, the CDR3 is TGTGCCAGCAGCCGGGACGGATACACTGAAGCTTTCTTT.

The genes are TRBV19 and TRBJ1-1; no definite D call. The CDR3 extends over 15 amino acids. Per the germline V gene, CDR1 is LNHDA and CDR2 is SQIVND (reference sequence). With 1 base removed from V and 3 bases from J, the gap between germline ends came to 12 bases. The CDR3 here is CASSIAADGDTEAFF. CDR3 nucleotide sequence: TGTGCCAGTAGTATAGCGGCGGACGGGGACACTGAAGCTTTCTTT.

This clone appeared a few times. The genes are TRBV6-5 and TRBJ2-1; TRBD2 matches 8 bases. CDR1 is MNHEY and CDR2 is SVGAGI in the germline V gene. J was trimmed by 8 bases and V by 8 bases; bases with no gene match: 8. This CDR3 spans 13 amino acids. CDR3 residues: CASLPAGAYEQFF. Written as DNA, the CDR3 is TGTGCCAGCCTACCAGCGGGAGCTTATGAGCAGTTCTTC.

DNA of the CDR3: TGTGCCAGCAGCTTCACAGGGGTTGGCACTGAAGCTTTCTTT. It translates to CASSFTGVGTEAFF. The rearrangement joins TRBV5-5 to TRBJ1-1; TRBD1 matches 7 bases. V was pared by 2 bases and J by 4 bases, with 5 bases of the junction left unmatched. From germline, CDR1 is SGHKS and CDR2 YYEKEE (reference sequence). This CDR3 has 14 residues.

The V call is TRBV7-2, the J call TRBJ2-1, with 13 bases identical to TRBD2. Trimming cost V 5 bases and J 5 bases; bases outside gene matches: 9. The length of the CDR3 is 17 residues. CDR1 is SGHTA and CDR2 is FQGNSA in the germline V gene. The CDR3 reads CASSQTSGRASDNEQFF. CDR3 coding DNA: TGTGCCAGCAGCCAAACTAGCGGGAGGGCCTCTGACAATGAGCAGTTCTTC. Using reference TRBV7-2 and TRBJ2-1 for the parts outside the CDR3, the full variable domain is GAGVSQSPSNKVTEKGKDVELRCDPISGHTALYWYRQSLGQGLEFLIYFQGNSAPDKSGLPSDRFSAERTGGSVSTLTIQRTQQEDSAVYLCASSQTSGRASDNEQFFGPGTRLTVL.

This sequence joins TRBV7-9 and TRBJ1-5, with 10 positions matching TRBD1. The trim removed 6 bases at V and 4 bases at J, leaving 6 bases unmatched. The CDR3 totals 15 residues. Germline V gene lookup returns CDR1 SEHNR and CDR2 FQNEAQ (reference sequence). The CDR3, as DNA: TGTGCCAGCAGTCCCGGGACAGGGGTTAATCAGCCCCAGCATTTT. Protein: CASSPGTGVNQPQHF.

This rearrangement joins TRBV7-9 to TRBJ2-7; 10 bases agree with TRBD2. Trimming at V came to 2 bases and at J to 3 bases, leaving 4 bases not matched to a gene. CDR3 length: 15 residues. CDR1 SEHNR and CDR2 FQNEAQ come from the germline V gene (reference sequence). Written as DNA, the CDR3 is TGTGCCAGCAGCTTAAGCGGGAGGGTTTACTACGAGCAGTACTTC. Its translation: CASSLSGRVYYEQYF. Using reference TRBV7-9 and TRBJ2-7 for the parts outside the CDR3, the full variable domain is DTGVSQNPRHKITKRGQNVTFRCDPISEHNRLYWYRQTLGQGPEFLTYFQNEAQLEKSRLLSDRFSAERPKGSFSTLEIQRTEQGDSAMYLCASSLSGRVYYEQYFGPGTRLTVT.

This clone was observed a handful of times. The chain couples TRBV18 to TRBJ1-3, with unresolved D. Germline loops: CDR1 KGHSH, CDR2 LQKENI. Deletions cut 3 bases from V and 0 bases from J, with 9 bases between. The CDR3 loop spans 15 amino acids. The CDR3 bases are TGTGCCAGCTCACCTACGCTGGACTCTGGAAACACCATATATTTT. Translation: CASSPTLDSGNTIYF.

This clone was detected only once. V usage is TRBV9 and J usage is TRBJ2-3; D gene ambiguous. CDR1 and CDR2 (germline): SGDLS, YYNGEE. The V and J ends lost 3 bases and 5 bases respectively, with 16 bases between them. The CDR3 is 15 residues long. DNA of the CDR3: TGTGCCAGCAGCGCCCGGGTTTGGGGTCAAGATACGCAGTATTTT. Translated: CASSARVWGQDTQYF. Full variable domain (remainder filled in from reference TRBV9 and TRBJ2-3): DSGVTQTPKHLITATGQRVTLRCSPRSGDLSVYWYQQSLDQGLQFLIQYYNGEERAKGNILERFSAQQFPDLHSELNLSSLELGDSALYFCASSARVWGQDTQYFGPGTRLTVL.

The V and J genes are TRBV6-5 and TRBJ1-2; TRBD1 might be the D (6 bases). CDR3 length: 13 residues. V lost 8 bases to trimming and J lost 2 bases, with 12 bases between them. Per the germline V gene, CDR1 is MNHEY and CDR2 is SVGAGI. The CDR3 nucleotides are TGTGCCAGCCGAATCCAGGGGAACTATGGCTACACCTTC. Amino acid sequence: CASRIQGNYGYTF.

This clone came up a few times. The chain uses TRBV7-2 and TRBJ1-5, with D possibly matching TRBD1 (5 bases). The CDR3 runs to 14 residues. The germline V gene has CDR1 SGHTA and CDR2 FQGNSA. V was clipped by 5 bases and J by 5 bases, with 13 bases between them. CDR3 in DNA: TGTGCCAGCAGCGTTAGAGGGGAGTATCAGCCCCAGCATTTT. Translated: CASSVRGEYQPQHF.

The rearrangement uses TRBV18 and TRBJ1-6; D might be TRBD1 (6 bases). The germline gives CDR1 KGHSH, CDR2 LQKENI. Trimming stripped 3 bases from V and 6 bases from J, with 6 bases between. The CDR3 contains 13 residues. In DNA form, the CDR3 reads TGTGCCAGCTCACCGGACAGTAATTCACCCCTCCACTTT. The encoded protein is CASSPDSNSPLHF.

The gene calls are TRBV4-2 and TRBJ1-2; D may be TRBD1 (5 bases). This CDR3 is 14 amino acids long. CDR1 and CDR2 (germline): LGHNA, YNFKEQ. Deletions cut 1 base from V and 8 bases from J, with 14 bases between. As DNA, the CDR3 is TGTGCCAGCAGCCAAGGGCGGGGGGAAGGCGGCTACACCTTC. The encoded protein is CASSQGRGEGGYTF.

V usage is TRBV6-4 and J usage is TRBJ1-1; TRBD1 matches 7 bases. The ends lost 6 bases at V and 1 base at J; junction bases unmatched: 8. Germline V gene sequence: CDR1 MRHNA, CDR2 SNTAGT. The CDR3 extends over 15 amino acids. CDR3 loop: CASSPEQGKNTEAFF. DNA of the CDR3: TGTGCCAGCAGCCCAGAACAGGGGAAGAACACTGAAGCTTTCTTT.

The V and J genes are TRBV6-5 and TRBJ1-1; the D gene is possibly TRBD1 (6 bases). The CDR3 runs to 15 residues. V dropped 1 base and J dropped 7 bases, with 16 bases sitting between them. The germline V gene encodes CDR1 MNHEY and CDR2 SVGAGI. For the CDR3, the DNA is TGTGCCAGCAGTTACTTGGGAGCGAAGGGGGGTGAAGCTTTCTTT. Translating it yields CASSYLGAKGGEAFF.

The CDR3 DNA is TGTGCCAGCTCACCTCCTCTGAGCCATGGCTACACCTTC. Amino acids: CASSPPLSHGYTF. The chain has TRBV18 and TRBJ1-2, with no clear D. The CDR3 is made up of 13 amino acids. Germline V gene lookup returns CDR1 KGHSH and CDR2 LQKENI. The ends were cut back, 3 bases at V and 6 bases at J, with 11 bases in the middle.

This sequence joins TRBV18 and TRBJ1-1, with D possibly TRBD1 on 5 matching bases. Germline CDR1 reads KGHSH; CDR2 reads LQKENI. The CDR3 totals 14 residues. The V end was cut by 6 bases, the J end by 6 bases, with 17 bases between. CDR3 nucleotides: TGTGCCAGCTCCGCCGGGGCCGGGGAGCCTGAAGCTTTCTTT. It translates to CASSAGAGEPEAFF.

V gene TRBV2 combines with J gene TRBJ2-3; D perhaps matches TRBD2 (5 bases). This CDR3 comprises 11 residues. V was cut by 6 bases and J by 8 bases, with 9 bases left in between. The germline V gene encodes CDR1 SNHLY and CDR2 FYNNEI. CDR3 DNA sequence: TGTGCCAGCAGGGAGGAAGGTACGCAGTATTTT. This codes for CASREEGTQYF.

This chain connects TRBV7-2 to TRBJ1-1; D not certain. The CDR3 is 13 amino acids. V was trimmed by 1 base and J by 6 bases, leaving 9 bases between them. Germline V CDR1 and CDR2: SGHTA, FQGNSA. CDR3 region: CASSLEESAEAFF. Written as DNA, the CDR3 is TGTGCCAGCAGCTTAGAGGAGAGCGCTGAAGCTTTCTTT.

The J gene is TRBJ1-1, the V gene TRBV6-5, with D uncertain. Trimming stripped 5 bases from V and 7 bases from J, with 11 bases between. The CDR3 consists of 12 residues. Germline V CDR1 and CDR2: MNHEY, SVGAGI. CDR3 in amino acids: CASSPGRREAFF. CDR3 DNA: TGTGCCAGCAGTCCTGGCAGGCGTGAAGCTTTCTTT.

The rearrangement links TRBV7-2 to TRBJ2-1; TRBD1 agrees at 8 bases. The CDR3 sequence is 17 residues long. Germline V lookup: CDR1 SGHTA, CDR2 FQGNSA. The V gene end was trimmed by 4 bases and the J gene end by 6 bases; junction bases not matched to a gene: 14. This CDR3 is CASSSALMTGASNEQFF. The DNA for the CDR3 is TGTGCCAGCAGCTCGGCCTTAATGACAGGGGCGAGCAATGAGCAGTTCTTC.